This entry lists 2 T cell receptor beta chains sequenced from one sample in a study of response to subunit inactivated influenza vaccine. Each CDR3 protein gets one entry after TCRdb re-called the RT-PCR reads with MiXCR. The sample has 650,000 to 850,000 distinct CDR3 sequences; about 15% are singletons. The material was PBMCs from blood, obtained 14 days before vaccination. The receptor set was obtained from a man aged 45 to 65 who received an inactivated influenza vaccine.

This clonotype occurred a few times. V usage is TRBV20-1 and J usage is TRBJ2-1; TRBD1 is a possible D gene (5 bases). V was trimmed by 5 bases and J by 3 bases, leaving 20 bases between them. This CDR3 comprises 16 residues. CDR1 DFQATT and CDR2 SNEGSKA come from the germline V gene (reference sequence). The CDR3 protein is CSAVPRAGPNYNEQFF. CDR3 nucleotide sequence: TGCAGTGCTGTTCCCCGGGCAGGGCCAAACTACAATGAGCAGTTCTTC.

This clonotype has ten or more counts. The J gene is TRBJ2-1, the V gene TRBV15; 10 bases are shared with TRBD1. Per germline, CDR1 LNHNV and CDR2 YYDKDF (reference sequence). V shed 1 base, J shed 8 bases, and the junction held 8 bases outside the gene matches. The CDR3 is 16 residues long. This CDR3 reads CATSRGPGTGDDEQFF. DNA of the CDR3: TGTGCCACCAGCAGAGGCCCCGGGACAGGGGATGATGAGCAGTTCTTC.